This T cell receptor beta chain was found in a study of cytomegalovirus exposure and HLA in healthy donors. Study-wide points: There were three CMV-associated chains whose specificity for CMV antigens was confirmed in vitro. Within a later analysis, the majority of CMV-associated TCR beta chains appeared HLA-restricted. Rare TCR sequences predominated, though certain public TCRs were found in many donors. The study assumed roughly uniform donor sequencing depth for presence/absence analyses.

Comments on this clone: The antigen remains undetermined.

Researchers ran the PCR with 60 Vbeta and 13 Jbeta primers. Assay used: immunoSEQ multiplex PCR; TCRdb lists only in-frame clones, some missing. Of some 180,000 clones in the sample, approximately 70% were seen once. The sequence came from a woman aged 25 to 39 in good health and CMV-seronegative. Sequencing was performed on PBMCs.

CDR3 nucleotide sequence: TGTGCCAGCAGCGTAGAAGGGGACAGAGGATATAACTATGGCTACACCTTC. Its protein is CASSVEGDRGYNYGYTF. The rearrangement links TRBV9 to TRBJ1-2, with 7 bases that match TRBD1. The V and J ends lost 0 bases and 1 base, in that order; junction bases with no gene match: 9. The CDR3 extends over 17 amino acids. The germline V gene has CDR1 SGDLS and CDR2 YYNGEE.